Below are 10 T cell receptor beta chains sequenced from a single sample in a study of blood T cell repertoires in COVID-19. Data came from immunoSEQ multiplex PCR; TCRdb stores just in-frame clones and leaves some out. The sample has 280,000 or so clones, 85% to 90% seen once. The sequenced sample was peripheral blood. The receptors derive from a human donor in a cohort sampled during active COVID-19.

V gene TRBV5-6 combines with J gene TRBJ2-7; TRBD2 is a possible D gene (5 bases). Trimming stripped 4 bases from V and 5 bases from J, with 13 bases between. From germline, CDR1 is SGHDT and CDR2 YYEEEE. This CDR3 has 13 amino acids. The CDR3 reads CASSTLAGDEQYF. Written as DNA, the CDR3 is TGTGCCAGCAGCACCCTTGCGGGCGACGAGCAGTACTTC.

The CDR3 nucleotides read TGTGCCAGCAGGGTACAGGGGGCAAACACCATATATTTT. This translates into CASRVQGANTIYF. V and J are TRBV11-2 and TRBJ1-3; 9 positions match TRBD1. V dropped 6 bases and J dropped 6; count of bases not matched to a gene: 3. Germline V CDR1 and CDR2: SGHAT, FQNNGV. CDR3 length: 13 residues.

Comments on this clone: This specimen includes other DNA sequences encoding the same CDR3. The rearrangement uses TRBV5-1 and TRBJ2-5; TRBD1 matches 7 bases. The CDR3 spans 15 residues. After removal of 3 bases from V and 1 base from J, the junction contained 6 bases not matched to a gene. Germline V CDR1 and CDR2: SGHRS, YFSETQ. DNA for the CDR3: TGCGCCAGCAGCTCCACAGGGGCGACCCAAGAGACCCAGTACTTC. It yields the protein CASSSTGATQETQYF.

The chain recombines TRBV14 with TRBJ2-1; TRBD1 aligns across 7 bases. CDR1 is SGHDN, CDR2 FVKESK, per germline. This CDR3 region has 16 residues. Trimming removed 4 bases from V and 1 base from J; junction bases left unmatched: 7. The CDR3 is CASSPWTGLSYNEQFF. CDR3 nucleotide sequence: TGTGCCAGCAGCCCCTGGACAGGTCTTTCCTACAATGAGCAGTTCTTC. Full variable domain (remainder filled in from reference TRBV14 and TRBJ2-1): EAGVTQFPSHSVIEKGQTVTLRCDPISGHDNLYWYRRVMGKEIKFLLHFVKESKQDESGMPNNRFLAERTGGTYSTLKVQPAELEDSGVYFCASSPWTGLSYNEQFFGPGTRLTVL.

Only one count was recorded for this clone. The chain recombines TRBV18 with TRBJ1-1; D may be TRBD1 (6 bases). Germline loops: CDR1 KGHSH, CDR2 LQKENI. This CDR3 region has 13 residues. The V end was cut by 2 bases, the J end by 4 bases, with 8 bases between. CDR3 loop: CASSPDRLTEAFF. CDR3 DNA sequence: TGTGCCAGCTCACCAGACAGGCTCACTGAAGCTTTCTTT.

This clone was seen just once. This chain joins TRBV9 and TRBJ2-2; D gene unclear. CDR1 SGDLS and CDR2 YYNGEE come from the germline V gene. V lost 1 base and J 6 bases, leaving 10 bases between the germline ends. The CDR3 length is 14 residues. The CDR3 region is CASSVTHGPGELFF. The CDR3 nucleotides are TGTGCCAGCAGCGTAACCCATGGGCCCGGGGAGCTGTTTTTT.

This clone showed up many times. CDR3 residues: CASSLDNGARTDTQYF. CDR3 nucleotides: TGTGCCAGCAGCTTAGATAACGGAGCCCGAACAGATACGCAGTATTTT. The chain carries TRBV11-3 and TRBJ2-3; D unclear. This CDR3 contains 16 residues. With 0 bases removed from V and 3 bases from J, the gap between germline ends came to 13 bases. Germline assignment: CDR1 SGHNT and CDR2 YENEEA.

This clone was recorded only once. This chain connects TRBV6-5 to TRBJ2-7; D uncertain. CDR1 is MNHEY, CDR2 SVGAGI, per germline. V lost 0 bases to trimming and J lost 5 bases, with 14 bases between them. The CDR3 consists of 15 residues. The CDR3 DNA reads TGTGCCAGCAGTTACTCTGCCGGGTTTTGGGACGAGCAGTACTTC. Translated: CASSYSAGFWDEQYF.

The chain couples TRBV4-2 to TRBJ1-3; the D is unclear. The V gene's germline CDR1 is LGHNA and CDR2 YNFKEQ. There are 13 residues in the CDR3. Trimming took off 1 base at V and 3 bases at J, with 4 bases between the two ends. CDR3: CASSQAVGNTIYF. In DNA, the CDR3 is TGTGCCAGCAGCCAAGCGGTTGGAAACACCATATATTTT.

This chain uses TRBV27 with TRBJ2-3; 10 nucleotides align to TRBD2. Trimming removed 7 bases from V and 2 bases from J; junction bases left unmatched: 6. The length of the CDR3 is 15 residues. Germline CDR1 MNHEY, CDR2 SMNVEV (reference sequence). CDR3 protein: CASIPSGRYTDTQYF. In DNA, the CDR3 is TGTGCCAGCATCCCTAGCGGGAGATACACAGATACGCAGTATTTT.